Shown below are 9 T cell receptor beta chains from a single sample sequenced in a study of cytomegalovirus exposure and HLA in healthy donors. PCR involved 60 Vbeta and 13 Jbeta primers. The repertoire was sequenced with immunoSEQ multiplex PCR; TCRdb's copy has only in-frame clones and lacks some. Of 120,000 to 150,000 clones listed, 70% to 90% are singletons. The sequenced sample consisted of PBMCs. These receptors originate from a woman aged 40 to 50 in good health and CMV-seronegative.

The chain uses TRBV28 and TRBJ2-7; TRBD2 matches 11 bases. CDR3 size: 16 residues. The V gene's germline CDR1 is MDHEN and CDR2 SYDVKM. Unmatched junction bases numbered 8, after V lost 6 bases and J lost 1 base. CDR3 coding DNA: TGTGCCAGCAGCACTTTAGCGGGAGGGATGTCCTACGAGCAGTACTTC. Translation: CASSTLAGGMSYEQYF.

The chain carries TRBV13 and TRBJ2-2; TRBD2 matches at 10 bases. The CDR3 sequence is 16 residues long. The germline CDR1 and CDR2 sequences are PRHDT and FYEKMQ (reference sequence). J was trimmed by 0 bases and V by 3 bases; bases with no gene match: 1. The CDR3 loop reads CASSLGLASNTGELFF. The DNA for the CDR3 is TGTGCCAGCAGCTTGGGACTAGCGTCGAACACCGGGGAGCTGTTTTTT.

This chain links TRBV5-8 with TRBJ2-3; TRBD1 is a possible D gene (6 bases). V dropped 1 base and J dropped 4 bases, with 13 bases sitting between them. The CDR3 is made up of 15 amino acids. Germline V gene lookup returns CDR1 SGHTS and CDR2 YDEGEE. CDR3 nucleotides: TGTGCCAGCAGCTTGTTCTGGCAGGGGTCAGATACGCAGTATTTT. The encoded protein is CASSLFWQGSDTQYF.

The rearrangement links TRBV28 to TRBJ1-1; tentatively, D is TRBD1 (5 bases). The germline V gene has CDR1 MDHEN and CDR2 SYDVKM. Trimming shortened V by 5 bases and J by 2 bases, and 15 bases separated the two germline ends. The CDR3 extends over 15 amino acids. CDR3 loop: CASSPVGLFNTEAFF. The CDR3 nucleotides read TGTGCCAGCAGTCCAGTGGGACTTTTCAACACTGAAGCTTTCTTT.

The chain carries TRBV2 and TRBJ2-4; 16 bases line up with TRBD2. J lost 6 bases, V lost 5 bases, and 4 bases had no gene match. The CDR3 has 16 residues. CDR1 and CDR2 (germline): SNHLY, FYNNEI. DNA for the CDR3: TGTGCCAGCAGTCTGGGACTAGCGGGAGGGGGAAACATTCAGTACTTC. Translated: CASSLGLAGGGNIQYF.

The chain has TRBV27 and TRBJ1-1; 10 nucleotides match TRBD1. Unmatched junction bases numbered 6, after V lost 7 bases and J lost 10 bases. The CDR3 has 12 amino acids. Germline V gene data show CDR1 as MNHEY and CDR2 as SMNVEV (reference sequence). The CDR3 protein is CASMTGGSVAFF. The CDR3 coding sequence is TGTGCCAGCATGACAGGGGGCTCGGTAGCTTTCTTT.

The chain carries TRBV5-1 and TRBJ2-3; 12 nucleotides line up with TRBD1. The J segment lost 6 bases and the V segment lost 4 bases, leaving 9 bases of the junction unmatched. The CDR3 totals 16 residues. CDR1 and CDR2 from the germline V gene are SGHRS and YFSETQ. In nucleotides, the CDR3 is TGCGCCAGCAGCCCGGTAGGGACAGGGGGCAGCGATACGCAGTATTTT. Translation: CASSPVGTGGSDTQYF.

CDR3 DNA sequence: TGTGCCAGCAGCTTTCGACAGGGCCAGAACACTGAAGCTTTCTTT. This encodes CASSFRQGQNTEAFF. The J gene is TRBJ1-1, the V gene TRBV11-3; 7 bases fit TRBD1. The V gene's germline CDR1 is SGHNT and CDR2 YENEEA. There are 15 residues in the CDR3. Germline trimming cut 3 bases from V and 1 base from J; bases unmatched to any gene: 5.

The chain joins TRBV7-8 to TRBJ2-3; D may be TRBD1 (5 bases). Germline loops: CDR1 SGHVS, CDR2 FQNEAQ. The V end was cut by 3 bases, the J end by 2 bases, with 12 bases between. The CDR3 spans 15 residues. CDR3 DNA sequence: TGTGCCAGCAGCTTGGACAACGGCCCCACAGATACGCAGTATTTT. Protein product: CASSLDNGPTDTQYF.